This T cell receptor beta chain originates from a study of blood T cell repertoires in COVID-19. Original handling: Amplification of reference gene primers was used by the study to estimate nucleated cell counts. The method was immunoSEQ multiplex PCR; TCRdb's version includes in-frame clones alone and lacks a portion of them. That table gives V, J and clone size, and the DNA gave D and trimming. The sample shows under 200,000 clones, about 83% of them seen only once. V was pared by 4 bases and J by 7 bases, with 4 bases of the junction left unmatched. The length of the CDR3 is 15 residues. CDR1 and CDR2 (germline): MGHDK, SYGVNS. All enrollees were roughly 18 to 95 years old and from approximately 24 US areas. The study assigned cohorts using participant-reported clinical history.

Sequencing was carried out using PBMCs or T cells enriched from blood (not recorded which). The clonotype originates from a woman between 50 and 59 years old in a cohort exposed to, infected with or recovered from COVID-19 (not recorded which). The chain uses TRBV25-1 and TRBJ1-4; the match to TRBD1 covers 12 bases. The CDR3 here is CASSGGQGAIEKLFF. Written as DNA, the CDR3 is TGTGCCAGCAGTGGGGGACAGGGGGCGATTGAAAAACTGTTTTTT.